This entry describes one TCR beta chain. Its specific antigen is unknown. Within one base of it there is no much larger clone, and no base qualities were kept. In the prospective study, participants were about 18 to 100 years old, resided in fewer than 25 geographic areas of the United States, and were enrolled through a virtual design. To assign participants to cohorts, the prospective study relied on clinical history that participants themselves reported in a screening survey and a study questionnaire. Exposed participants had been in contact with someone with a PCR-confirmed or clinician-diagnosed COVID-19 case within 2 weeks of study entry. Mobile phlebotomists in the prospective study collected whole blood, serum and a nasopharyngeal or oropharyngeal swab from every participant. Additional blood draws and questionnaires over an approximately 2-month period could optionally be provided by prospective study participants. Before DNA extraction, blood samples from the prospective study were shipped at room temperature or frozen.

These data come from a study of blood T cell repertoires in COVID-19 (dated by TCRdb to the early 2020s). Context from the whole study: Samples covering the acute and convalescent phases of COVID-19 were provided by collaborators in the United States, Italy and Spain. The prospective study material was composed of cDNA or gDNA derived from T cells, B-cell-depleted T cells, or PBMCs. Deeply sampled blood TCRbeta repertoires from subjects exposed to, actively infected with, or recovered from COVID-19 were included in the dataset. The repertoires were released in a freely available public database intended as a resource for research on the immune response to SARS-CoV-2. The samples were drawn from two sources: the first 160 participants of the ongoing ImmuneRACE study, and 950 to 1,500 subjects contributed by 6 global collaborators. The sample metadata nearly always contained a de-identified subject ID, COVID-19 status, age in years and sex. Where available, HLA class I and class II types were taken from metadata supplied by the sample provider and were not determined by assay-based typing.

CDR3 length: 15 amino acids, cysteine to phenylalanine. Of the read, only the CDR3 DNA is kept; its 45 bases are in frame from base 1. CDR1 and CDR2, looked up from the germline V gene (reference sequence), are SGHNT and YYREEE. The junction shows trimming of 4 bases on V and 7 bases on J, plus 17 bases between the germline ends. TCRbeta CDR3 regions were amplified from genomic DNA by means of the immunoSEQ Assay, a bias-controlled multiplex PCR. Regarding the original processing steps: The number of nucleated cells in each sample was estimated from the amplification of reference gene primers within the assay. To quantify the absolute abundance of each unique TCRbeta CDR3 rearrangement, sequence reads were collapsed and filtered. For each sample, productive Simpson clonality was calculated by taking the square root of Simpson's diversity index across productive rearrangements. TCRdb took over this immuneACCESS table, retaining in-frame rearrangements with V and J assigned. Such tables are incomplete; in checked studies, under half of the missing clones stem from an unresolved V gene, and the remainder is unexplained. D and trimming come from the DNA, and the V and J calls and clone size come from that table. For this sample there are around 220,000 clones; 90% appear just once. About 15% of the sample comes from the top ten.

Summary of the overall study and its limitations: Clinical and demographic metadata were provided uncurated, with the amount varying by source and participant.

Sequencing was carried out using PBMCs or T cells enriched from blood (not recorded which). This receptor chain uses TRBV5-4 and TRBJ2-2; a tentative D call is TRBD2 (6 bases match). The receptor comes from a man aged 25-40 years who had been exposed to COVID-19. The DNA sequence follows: TGTGCCAGCAGCCCCGGTCAGCGGGTTAACGGGGAGCTGTTTTTT. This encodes CASSPGQRVNGELFF. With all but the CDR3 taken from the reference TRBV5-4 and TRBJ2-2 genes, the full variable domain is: ETGVTQSPTHLIKTRGQQVTLRCSSQSGHNTVSWYQQALGQGPQFIFQYYREEENGRGNFPPRFSGLQFPNYSSELNVNALELDDSALYLCASSPGQRVNGELFFGEGSRLTVL.